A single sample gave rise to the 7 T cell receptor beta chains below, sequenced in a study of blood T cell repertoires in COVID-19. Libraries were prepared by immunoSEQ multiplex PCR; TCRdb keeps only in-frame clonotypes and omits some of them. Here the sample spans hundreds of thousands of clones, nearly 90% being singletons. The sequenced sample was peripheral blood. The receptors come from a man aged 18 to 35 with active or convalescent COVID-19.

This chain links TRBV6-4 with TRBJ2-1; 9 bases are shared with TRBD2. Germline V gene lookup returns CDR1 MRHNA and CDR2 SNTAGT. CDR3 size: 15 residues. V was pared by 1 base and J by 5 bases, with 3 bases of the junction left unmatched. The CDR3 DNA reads TGTGCCAGCAGTGACTTAGCGGGAGTACACAATGAGCAGTTCTTC. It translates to CASSDLAGVHNEQFF.

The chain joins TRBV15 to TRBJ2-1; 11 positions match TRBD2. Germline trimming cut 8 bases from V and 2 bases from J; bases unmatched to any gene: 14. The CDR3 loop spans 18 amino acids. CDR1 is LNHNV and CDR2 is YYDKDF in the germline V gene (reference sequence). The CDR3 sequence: CATRGTSGSHGAYNEQFF. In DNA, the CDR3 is TGTGCCACCCGCGGGACTAGCGGTTCCCACGGGGCCTACAATGAGCAGTTCTTC.

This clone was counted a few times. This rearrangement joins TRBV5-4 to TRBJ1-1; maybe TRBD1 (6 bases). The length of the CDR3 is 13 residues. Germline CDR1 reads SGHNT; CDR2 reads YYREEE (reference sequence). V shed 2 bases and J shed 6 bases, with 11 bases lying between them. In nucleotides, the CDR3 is TGTGCCAGCAGCTTAGGGGGAAGCGCTGAAGCTTTCTTT. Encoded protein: CASSLGGSAEAFF.

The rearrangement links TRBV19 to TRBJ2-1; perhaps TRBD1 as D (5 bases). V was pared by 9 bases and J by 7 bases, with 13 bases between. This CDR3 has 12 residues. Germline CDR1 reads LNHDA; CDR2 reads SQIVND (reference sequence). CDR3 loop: CASTPSGNEQFF. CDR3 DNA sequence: TGTGCCAGCACGCCCTCAGGGAATGAGCAGTTCTTC.

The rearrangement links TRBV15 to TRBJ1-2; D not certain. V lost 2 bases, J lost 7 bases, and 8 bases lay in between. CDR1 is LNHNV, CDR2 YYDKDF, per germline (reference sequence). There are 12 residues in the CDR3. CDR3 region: CATSRTYSGYTF. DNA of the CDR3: TGTGCCACCAGCAGAACCTATAGTGGCTACACCTTC. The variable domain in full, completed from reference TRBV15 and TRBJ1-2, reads DAMVIQNPRYQVTQFGKPVTLSCSQTLNHNVMYWYQQKSSQAPKLLFHYYDKDFNNEADTPDNFQSRRPNTSFCFLDIRSPGLGDTAMYLCATSRTYSGYTFGSGTRLTVV.

CDR3 sequence reads: CASSQAARGWSGYTF. In nucleotides, the CDR3 is TGTGCCAGCAGTCAAGCGGCCAGGGGATGGTCTGGCTACACCTTC. This chain joins TRBV27 and TRBJ1-2; D perhaps matches TRBD1 (6 bases). The CDR3 totals 15 residues. V lost 5 bases to trimming and J lost 7 bases, with 20 bases between them. CDR1 and CDR2 from the germline V gene are MNHEY and SMNVEV (reference sequence).

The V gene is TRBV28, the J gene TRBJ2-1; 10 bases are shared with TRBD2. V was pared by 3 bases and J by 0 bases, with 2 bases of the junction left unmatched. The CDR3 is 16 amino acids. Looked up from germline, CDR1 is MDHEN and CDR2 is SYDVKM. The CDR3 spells CASSLEREGSYNEQFF. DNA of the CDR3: TGTGCCAGCAGTTTGGAGCGGGAGGGCTCCTACAATGAGCAGTTCTTC. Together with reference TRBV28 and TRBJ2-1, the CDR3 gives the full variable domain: DVKVTQSSRYLVKRTGEKVFLECVQDMDHENMFWYRQDPGLGLRLIYFSYDVKMKEKGDIPEGYSVSREKKERFSLILESASTNQTSMYLCASSLEREGSYNEQFFGPGTRLTVL.